These T cell receptor beta chains were read from a single sample in a study of shared clonotypes between healthy human individuals. Only in-frame clones appear in the TCRdb table, and some are missing; sequencing was by immunoSEQ multiplex PCR. The repertoire holds more than 900,000 clones, with about four fifths as singletons. The sequencing sample was made of memory CD4+ T cells from PBMCs. These receptors came from a man younger than 35 in good health. Some clones in this sample may be carry-over from other donors' samples. The CDR3 runs from the conserved cysteine through the conserved F or W. A D gene is named only where the DNA matches it firmly. Rows may omit the clone size; those that give it use once, few, many or a size class.

CDR3aa	CDR3nt	d_gene	v_gene	abundance	j_gene	len
CASSLESRRGRGYTF	TGTGCCAGCAGCTTAGAATCCCGCAGGGGGAGAGGCTACACCTTC	TRBD1	TRBV7-2	few	TRBJ1-2	15
CASSPTRVLSSYEQYF	TGTGCCAGCAGCCCGACCCGGGTCTTGTCCTCCTACGAGCAGTACTTC	.	TRBV28	few	TRBJ2-7	16
CASSVDSYDTQYF	TGTGCCAGTAGTGTGGACTCATACGATACGCAGTATTTT	.	TRBV19	few	TRBJ2-3	13
CASRRDSPSPQHF	TGTGCCAGCAGAAGGGACAGTCCATCTCCCCAGCATTTT	TRBD1	TRBV28	.	TRBJ1-5	13
CASSPLTRGHPSYEQYF	TGTGCCAGCTCACCCCTCACCCGCGGACATCCATCCTACGAGCAGTACTTC	.	TRBV18	once	TRBJ2-7	17
CASSPWGQGAYEQYF	TGTGCCAGCAGTCCCTGGGGGCAGGGGGCCTACGAGCAGTACTTC	TRBD1	TRBV7-9	.	TRBJ2-7	15
CASGPQAYEQYF	TGTGCCAGCGGACCCCAAGCCTACGAGCAGTACTTC	.	TRBV7-2	.	TRBJ2-7	12
CASSLSGQGGGEQYF	TGCGCCAGCAGCTTGAGTGGACAGGGAGGCGGCGAGCAGTACTTC	TRBD1	TRBV5-1	once	TRBJ2-7	15
CASSTGDRAPEAFF	TGCGCCAGCAGCACAGGGGACAGGGCCCCTGAAGCTTTCTTT	TRBD1	TRBV5-1	.	TRBJ1-1	14
CASRSKTGYLNAEAFF	TGTGCCAGCAGGTCAAAAACAGGGTATTTGAACGCTGAAGCTTTCTTT	.	TRBV28	.	TRBJ1-1	16
CASSQVTGGRGYTF	TGTGCCAGCAGCCAAGTAACAGGGGGCCGGGGCTACACCTTC	TRBD1	TRBV14	.	TRBJ1-2	14